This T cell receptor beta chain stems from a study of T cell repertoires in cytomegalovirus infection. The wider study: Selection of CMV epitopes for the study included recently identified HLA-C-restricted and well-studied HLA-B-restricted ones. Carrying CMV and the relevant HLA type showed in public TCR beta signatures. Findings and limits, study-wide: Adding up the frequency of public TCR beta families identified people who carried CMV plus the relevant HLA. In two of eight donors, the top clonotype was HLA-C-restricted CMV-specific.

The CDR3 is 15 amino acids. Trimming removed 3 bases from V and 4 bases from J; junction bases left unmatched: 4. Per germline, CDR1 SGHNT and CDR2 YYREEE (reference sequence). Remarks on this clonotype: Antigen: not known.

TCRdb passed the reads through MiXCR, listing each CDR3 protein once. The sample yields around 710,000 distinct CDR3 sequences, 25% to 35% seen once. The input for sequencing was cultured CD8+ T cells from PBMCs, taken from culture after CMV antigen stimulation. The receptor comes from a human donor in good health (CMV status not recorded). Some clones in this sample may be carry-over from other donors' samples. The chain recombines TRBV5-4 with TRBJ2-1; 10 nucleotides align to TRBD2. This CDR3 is CASSYGLAEYNEQFF. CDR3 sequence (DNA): TGTGCCAGCAGCTACGGACTAGCGGAGTACAATGAGCAGTTCTTC.